This is a list of T cell receptor beta chains from one sample in a study of cytomegalovirus exposure and HLA in healthy donors. Sequencing was performed with immunoSEQ multiplex PCR; in TCRdb, only in-frame clones are kept and a portion is missing. The sample lists around 200,000 clones, 65% to 80% occurring once. Sequences were obtained from PBMCs. All receptors come from a man aged 50 or older in good health and CMV-seronegative. Each CDR3 is given with its conserved first and last residue. The D gene is left open where the match is weak.

CDR3 length,J gene,D gene,V gene,CDR3 DNA,CDR3 protein
15,TRBJ2-2,-,TRBV2,TGTGCCAGCAGCCAAACGAGGGCAAACACCGGGGAGCTGTTTTTT,CASSQTRANTGELFF
16,TRBJ2-5,TRBD2,TRBV5-1,TGCGCCAGCAGCCCCATGGGACTAGCGGGAAGAGAGACCCAGTACTTC,CASSPMGLAGRETQYF
15,TRBJ2-7,-,TRBV2,TGTGCCAGCAGGGAGACAGGGTTCGGGGCGACTAGGCAGTACTTC,CASRETGFGATRQYF
15,TRBJ1-5,TRBD1,TRBV6-1,TGTGCCAGCAGCCGTGGGATAGGGGGCAGACAGCCCCAGCATTTT,CASSRGIGGRQPQHF
15,TRBJ2-2,TRBD1,TRBV7-2,TGTGCCAGCAGCCCAGGGGGCGGGGACACCGGGGAGCTGTTTTTT,CASSPGGGDTGELFF
19,TRBJ2-7,TRBD2,TRBV28,TGTGCCAGCAGTTTGCTCCATTCTAGCGGGAGGGCCGGCTCCTACGAGCAGTACTTC,CASSLLHSSGRAGSYEQYF
15,TRBJ2-7,-,TRBV2,TGTGCCAGCAGTGAAGTGGAGGAGATGGACTACGAGCAGTACTTC,CASSEVEEMDYEQYF
14,TRBJ2-2,TRBD1,TRBV6-5,TGTGCCAGCAGTTACCCGACAGGGACCGGGGAGCTGTTTTTT,CASSYPTGTGELFF
15,TRBJ2-7,TRBD1,TRBV28,TGTGCCAGCAGCGCCGGGACAGGCCTTTCCTACGAGCAGTACTTC,CASSAGTGLSYEQYF
14,TRBJ1-1,TRBD1,TRBV10-1,TGCGCCAGCAGTGAGCGACAGGGGAACACTGAAGCTTTCTTT,CASSERQGNTEAFF